This T cell receptor beta chain was obtained from a study of T-cell memory formation after mild COVID-19. Whole-study findings and limits: Contracting CD4+ clones lay largely in CM and EM, with CD8+ ones residing in EMRA.

TCRdb re-called the 5' RACE reads with MiXCR, one entry per CDR3 protein. The sample carries 200,000 or so distinct CDR3 sequences, 9% to 10% recorded once. This clonotype was recorded a few times. Its antigen is not known. V shed 4 bases and J shed 4 bases, with 8 bases lying between them. This CDR3 comprises 13 residues. Looked up from germline, CDR1 is SGHRS and CDR2 is YFSETQ. The source is a man in his late teens or twenties who had mild COVID-19 (a few samples of this study predate the infection). Cell type and time point are not known. Material for sequencing was PBMCs or a T cell subset sorted from them (not recorded which). This chain links TRBV5-1 with TRBJ2-2; maybe TRBD2 (5 bases). The CDR3 DNA sequence: TGCGCCAGCAGCCAGGAGGTCACCGGGGAGCTGTTTTTT. Translated: CASSQEVTGELFF. The full variable domain, completed using reference TRBV5-1 and TRBJ2-2, is KAGVTQTPRYLIKTRGQQVTLSCSPISGHRSVSWYQQTPGQGLQFLFEYFSETQRNKGNFPGRFSGRQFSNSRSEMNVSTLELGDSALYLCASSQEVTGELFFGEGSRLTVL.